At least ten counts were recorded for the clone carrying this T cell receptor beta chain. Its target is not known. The junction does not match germline at one end; this may be a read error. This record belongs to a study of blood T cells in healthy people across ages. Germline CDR1 is SGHRS and CDR2 is YFSETQ. The length of the CDR3 is 15 residues. The individuals who served as donors were healthy Caucasians living in Russia, aged about 6 to 100. Findings of the study overall: CMV status of donors was unknown, possibly confounding expanded clonotype changes. In older individuals, TCR beta diversity per million T cells was lower, falling roughly linearly with age.

It was with a sample-barcoded 5' primer and a J-beta primer mix that a second PCR of about 7 to 12 cycles was run. One entry per CDR3 protein results from TCRdb running MiXCR on the 5' RACE reads. This table holds about 1.5 million distinct CDR3 sequences, approximately 43% found once. The sequencing sample was made of blood. The chain couples TRBV5-1 to TRBJ2-1, with 8 positions matching TRBD1. TRBJ2-7 matches the DNA end more closely, so the J call is doubtful. The sequence was obtained from a young woman in good health. The CDR3 bases are TGTGCCAGCAGTTTAGGACAGGGATCCTACAATGAGCAGTACTTC. Protein product: CASSLGQGSYNEQYF.